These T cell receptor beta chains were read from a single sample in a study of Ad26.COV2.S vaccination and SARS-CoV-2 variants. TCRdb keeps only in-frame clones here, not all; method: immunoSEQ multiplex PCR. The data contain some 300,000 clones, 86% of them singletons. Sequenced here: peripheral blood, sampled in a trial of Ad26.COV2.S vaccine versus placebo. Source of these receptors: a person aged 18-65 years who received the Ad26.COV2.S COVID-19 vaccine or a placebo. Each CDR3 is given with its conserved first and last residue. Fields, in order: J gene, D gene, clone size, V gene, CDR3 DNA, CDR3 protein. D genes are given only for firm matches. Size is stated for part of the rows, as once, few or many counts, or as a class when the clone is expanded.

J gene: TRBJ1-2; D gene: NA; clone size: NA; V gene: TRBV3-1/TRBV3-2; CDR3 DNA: TGTGCCAGCAGCCAAGAGGGACGGTTAAACTATGGCTACACCTTC; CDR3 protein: CASSQEGRLNYGYTF
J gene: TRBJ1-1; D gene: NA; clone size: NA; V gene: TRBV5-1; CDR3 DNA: TGCGCCAGCAGCTTGGAGGGGCTCGTCACTGAAGCTTTCTTT; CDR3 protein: CASSLEGLVTEAFF
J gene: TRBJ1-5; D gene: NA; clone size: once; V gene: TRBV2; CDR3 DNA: TGTGCCAGCAGGGGATCCCCGGGCAGGGGTCAGCCCCAGCATTTT; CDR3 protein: CASRGSPGRGQPQHF
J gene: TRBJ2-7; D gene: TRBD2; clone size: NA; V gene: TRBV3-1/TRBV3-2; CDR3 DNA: TGTGCCAGCAGCCACGGGACTATTTCCCCCTACGAGCAGTACTTC; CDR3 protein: CASSHGTISPYEQYF
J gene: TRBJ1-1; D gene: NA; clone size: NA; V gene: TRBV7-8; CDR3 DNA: TGTGCCAGCAGCTTAGTGGCGGCCCCGGGGTGGGACACTGAAGCTTTCTTT; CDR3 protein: CASSLVAAPGWDTEAFF
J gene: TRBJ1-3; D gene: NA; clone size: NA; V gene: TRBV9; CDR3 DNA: TGTGCCAGCGGGCTCTCTGGAAACACCATATATTTT; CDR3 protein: CASGLSGNTIYF
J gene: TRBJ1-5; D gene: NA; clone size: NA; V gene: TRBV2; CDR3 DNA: TGTGCCACGCAGGACAGAATCAATCAGCCCCAGCATTTT; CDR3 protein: CATQDRINQPQHF
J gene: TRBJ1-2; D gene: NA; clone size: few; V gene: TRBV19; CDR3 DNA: TGTGCCAGTAGTAACAGGGAAGATGGCTACACCTTC; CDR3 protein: CASSNREDGYTF
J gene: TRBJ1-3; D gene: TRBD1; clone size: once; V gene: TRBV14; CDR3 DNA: TGTGCCAGCAGCCACCCCAGGGGGAGTTCCTCTGGAAACACCATATATTTT; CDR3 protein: CASSHPRGSSSGNTIYF
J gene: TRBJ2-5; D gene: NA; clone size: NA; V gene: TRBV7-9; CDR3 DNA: TGTGCCAGCAGCTCACACGGGGAGACCCAGTACTTC; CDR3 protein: CASSSHGETQYF
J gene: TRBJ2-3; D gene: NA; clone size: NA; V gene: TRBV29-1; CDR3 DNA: TGCAGCGTCACAGGGAGTTTCGCGACAGATACGCAGTATTTT; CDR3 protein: CSVTGSFATDTQYF
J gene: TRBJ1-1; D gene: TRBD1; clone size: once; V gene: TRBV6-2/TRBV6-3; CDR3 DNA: TGTGCCAGCAGTTACCCTCTACATTCGACAGGGAAAGCTGAAGCTTTCTTT; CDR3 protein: CASSYPLHSTGKAEAFF
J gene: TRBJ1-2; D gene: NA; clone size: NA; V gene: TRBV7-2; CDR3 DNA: TGTGCCAGCAGCTTTACCCTGCGTGTTTATGGCTACACCTTC; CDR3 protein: CASSFTLRVYGYTF
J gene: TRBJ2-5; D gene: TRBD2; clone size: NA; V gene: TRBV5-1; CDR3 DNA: TGCGCCAGCACCCCGCAGAGTCCCGGGACTAGCATGAGCAGGGAGACCCAGTACTTC; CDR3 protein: CASTPQSPGTSMSRETQYF
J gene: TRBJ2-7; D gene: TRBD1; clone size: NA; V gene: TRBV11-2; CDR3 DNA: TGTGCCAGCAGCTTGACCTCTCGGGACAGGTACTCCTACGAGCAGTACTTC; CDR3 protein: CASSLTSRDRYSYEQYF
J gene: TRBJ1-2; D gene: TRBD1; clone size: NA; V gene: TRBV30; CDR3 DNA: TGTGCCTGGGGACAGGGGCAAACGTATGGCTACACCTTC; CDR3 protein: CAWGQGQTYGYTF
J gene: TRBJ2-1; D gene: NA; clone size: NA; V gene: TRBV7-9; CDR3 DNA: TGTGCCAGCAGCTTTCCCAATGAGCAGTTCTTC; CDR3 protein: CASSFPNEQFF
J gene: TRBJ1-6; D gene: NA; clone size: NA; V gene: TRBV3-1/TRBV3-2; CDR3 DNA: TGTGCCAGCAGCCAAGTTCTCGGGACTCTCCGAAGCTCCTATAATTCACCCCTCCACTTT; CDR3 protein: CASSQVLGTLRSSYNSPLHF
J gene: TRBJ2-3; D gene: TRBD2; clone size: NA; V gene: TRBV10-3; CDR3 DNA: TGTGCCATCAGTGACCCTAGCGGGGTAGTTTTAGATACGCAGTATTTT; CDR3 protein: CAISDPSGVVLDTQYF
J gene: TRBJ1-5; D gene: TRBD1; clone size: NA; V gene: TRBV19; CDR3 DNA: TGTGCCAGTAGTACTCAGGGGGCGAAGCCCCAGCATTTT; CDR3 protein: CASSTQGAKPQHF
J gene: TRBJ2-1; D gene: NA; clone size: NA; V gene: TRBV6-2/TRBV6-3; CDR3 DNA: TGTGCCAGCAGTTACGGGCGGGACCCCTACAATGAGCAGTTCTTC; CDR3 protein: CASSYGRDPYNEQFF
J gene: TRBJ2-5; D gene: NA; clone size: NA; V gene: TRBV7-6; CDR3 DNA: TGTGCCAGCAGCTCGTCGAGGGAGCTGGGGACCCAGTACTTC; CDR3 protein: CASSSSRELGTQYF
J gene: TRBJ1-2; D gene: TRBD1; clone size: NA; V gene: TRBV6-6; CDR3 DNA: TGTGCCAGCAGTCTAGGACAGGCAGAATTTCCAACACCTCGACTTGTCTCCTATGGCTACACCTTC; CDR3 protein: CASSLGQAEFPTPRLVSYGYTF
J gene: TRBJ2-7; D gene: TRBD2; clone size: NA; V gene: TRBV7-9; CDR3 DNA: TGTGCCAGCAGCTTAGGGACTAGCTCCTACGAGCAGTACTTC; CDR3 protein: CASSLGTSSYEQYF
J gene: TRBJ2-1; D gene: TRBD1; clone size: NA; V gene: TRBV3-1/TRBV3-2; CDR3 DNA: TGTGCCAGCAGCCAAGTTCAGGGGGTGCAGTTCTTC; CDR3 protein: CASSQVQGVQFF
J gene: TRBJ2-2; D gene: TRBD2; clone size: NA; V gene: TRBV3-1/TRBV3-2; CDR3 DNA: TGTGCCAGCAGCCAAGATCTAGGAGCGGGGGGACGCACCGGGGAGCTGTTTTTT; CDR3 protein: CASSQDLGAGGRTGELFF
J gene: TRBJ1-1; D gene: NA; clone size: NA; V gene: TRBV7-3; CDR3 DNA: TGTGCCAGCAGCCCCGGAGACAACTCCGAAGCTTTCTTT; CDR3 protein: CASSPGDNSEAFF
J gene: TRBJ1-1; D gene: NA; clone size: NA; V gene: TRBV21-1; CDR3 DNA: TGTGCCAGCCCCCCCCGGGGGGCCCAAGATAGAAACACTGAAGCTTTCTTT; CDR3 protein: CASPPRGAQDRNTEAFF
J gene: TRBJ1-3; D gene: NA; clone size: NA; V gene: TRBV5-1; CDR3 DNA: TGCGCCAGCAGCTTGGAAGGAAACACCATATATTTT; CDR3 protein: CASSLEGNTIYF
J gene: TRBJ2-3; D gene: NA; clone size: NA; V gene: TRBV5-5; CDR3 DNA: TGTGCCAGCAGCTTTTGGGGAACAGATACGCAGTATTTT; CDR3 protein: CASSFWGTDTQYF
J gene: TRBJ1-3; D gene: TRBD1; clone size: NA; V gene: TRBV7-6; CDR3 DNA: TGTGCCAGCAGCTTAGAGGGACAGGGGTTAGGAAACACCATATATTTT; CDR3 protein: CASSLEGQGLGNTIYF
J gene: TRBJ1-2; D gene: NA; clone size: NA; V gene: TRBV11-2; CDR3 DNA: TGTGCCAGCAGCTTAGAAGTTGAGGGGACCGGCTACACCTTC; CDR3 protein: CASSLEVEGTGYTF
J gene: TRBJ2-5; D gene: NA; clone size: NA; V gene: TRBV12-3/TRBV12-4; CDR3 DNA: TGTGCCAGCGGCTTAAGGGAGACCCAGTACTTC; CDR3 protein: CASGLRETQYF
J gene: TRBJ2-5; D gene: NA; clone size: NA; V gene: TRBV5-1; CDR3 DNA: TGCGCCAGCAGCCCGGATGACACCCCGGAGACCCAGTACTTC; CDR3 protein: CASSPDDTPETQYF
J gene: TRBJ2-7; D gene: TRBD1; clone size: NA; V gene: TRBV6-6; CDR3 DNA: TGTGCCAGCAGCCTACAGGGGGCGGCCTACGAGCAGTACTTC; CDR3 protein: CASSLQGAAYEQYF
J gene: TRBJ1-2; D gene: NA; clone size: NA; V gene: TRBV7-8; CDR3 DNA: TGTGCCAGCAGCTTAGCAAGGAGTCGGGAGTCGAATGGCTACACCTTC; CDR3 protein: CASSLARSRESNGYTF
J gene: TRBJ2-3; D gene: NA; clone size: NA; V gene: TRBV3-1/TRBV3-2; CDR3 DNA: TGTGCCAGCAGCGAACTGGGCTACACCACAGATACGCAGTATTTT; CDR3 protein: CASSELGYTTDTQYF
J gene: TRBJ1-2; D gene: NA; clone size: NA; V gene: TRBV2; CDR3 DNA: TGTGCCAGCAGTGAGACAGGACCACCTAACTATGGCTACACCTTC; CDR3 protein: CASSETGPPNYGYTF
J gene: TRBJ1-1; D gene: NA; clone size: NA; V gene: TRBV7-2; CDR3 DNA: TGTGCCAGCAGCTTAGCGAGGAACAGGCGTTTGAACACTGAAGCTTTCTTT; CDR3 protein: CASSLARNRRLNTEAFF
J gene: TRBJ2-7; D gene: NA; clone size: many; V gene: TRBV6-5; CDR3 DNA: TGTGCCAGCAGTTCCCTCCCCAGCTCCTACGAGCAGTACTTC; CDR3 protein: CASSSLPSSYEQYF
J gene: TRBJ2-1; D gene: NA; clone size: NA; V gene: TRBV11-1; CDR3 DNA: TGTGCCAGCAGCTTAGGTGGGGGGTCCTACAATGAGCAGTTCTTC; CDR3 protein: CASSLGGGSYNEQFF
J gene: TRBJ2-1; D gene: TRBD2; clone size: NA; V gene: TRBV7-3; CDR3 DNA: TGTGCCAGCAGCCGTAGCGGGGGGCTCTTAAACTATGAGCAGTTCTTC; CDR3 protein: CASSRSGGLLNYEQFF
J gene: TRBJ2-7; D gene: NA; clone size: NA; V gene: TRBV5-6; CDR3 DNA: TGTGCCAGCAGCCCCGGAGGGACGCTTACCTACGAGCAGTACTTC; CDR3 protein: CASSPGGTLTYEQYF
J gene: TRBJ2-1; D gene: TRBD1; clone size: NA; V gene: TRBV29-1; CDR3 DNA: TGCAGCGTCGATAATACACTACAGGGGTCCGGCTACAATGAGCAGTTCTTC; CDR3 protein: CSVDNTLQGSGYNEQFF
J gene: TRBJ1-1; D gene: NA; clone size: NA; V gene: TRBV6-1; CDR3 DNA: TGTGCCAGCAGTGAATCCTGGGCCGTAGTGGGGGCTTTCTTT; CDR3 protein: CASSESWAVVGAFF
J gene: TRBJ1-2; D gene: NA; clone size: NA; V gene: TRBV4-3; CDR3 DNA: TGCGCCAGCAGCCAAGAACTCGGCGGGGGGGGCTATGGCTACACCTTC; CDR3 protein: CASSQELGGGGYGYTF
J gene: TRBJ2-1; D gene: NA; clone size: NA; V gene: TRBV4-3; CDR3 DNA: TGCGCCAGCAGCCAAGATCGGGCACCATCCGACAATGAGCAGTTCTTC; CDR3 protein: CASSQDRAPSDNEQFF
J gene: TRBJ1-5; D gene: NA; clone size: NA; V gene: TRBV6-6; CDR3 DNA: TGTGCCAGCATGGACAGTAGTATTTATAGCAATCAGCCCCAGCATTTT; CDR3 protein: CASMDSSIYSNQPQHF
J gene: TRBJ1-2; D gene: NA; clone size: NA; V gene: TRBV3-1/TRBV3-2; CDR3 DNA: TGTGCCAGCAGCCAAGTCACAGGCTATGGCTACACCTTC; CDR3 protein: CASSQVTGYGYTF
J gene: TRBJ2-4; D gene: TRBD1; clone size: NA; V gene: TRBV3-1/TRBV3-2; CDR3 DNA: TGTGCCAGCAGACAGGGGTTAGATCCGAAGGCCAAAAACATTCAGTACTTC; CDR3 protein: CASRQGLDPKAKNIQYF
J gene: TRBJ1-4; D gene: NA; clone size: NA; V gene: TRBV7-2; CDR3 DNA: TGTGCCAGCAGCTTACGGGGCGGTGGTGAAAAACTGTTTTTT; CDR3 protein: CASSLRGGGEKLFF
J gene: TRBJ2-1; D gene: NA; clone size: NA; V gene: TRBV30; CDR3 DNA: TGTGCCTGGAGCGGGGACTTCTACAATGAGCAGTTCTTC; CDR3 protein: CAWSGDFYNEQFF
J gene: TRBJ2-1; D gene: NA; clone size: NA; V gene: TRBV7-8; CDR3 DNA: TGTGCCAGCAGCTTAGCCCTGGGCTCCTACAATGAGCAGTTCTTC; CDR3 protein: CASSLALGSYNEQFF